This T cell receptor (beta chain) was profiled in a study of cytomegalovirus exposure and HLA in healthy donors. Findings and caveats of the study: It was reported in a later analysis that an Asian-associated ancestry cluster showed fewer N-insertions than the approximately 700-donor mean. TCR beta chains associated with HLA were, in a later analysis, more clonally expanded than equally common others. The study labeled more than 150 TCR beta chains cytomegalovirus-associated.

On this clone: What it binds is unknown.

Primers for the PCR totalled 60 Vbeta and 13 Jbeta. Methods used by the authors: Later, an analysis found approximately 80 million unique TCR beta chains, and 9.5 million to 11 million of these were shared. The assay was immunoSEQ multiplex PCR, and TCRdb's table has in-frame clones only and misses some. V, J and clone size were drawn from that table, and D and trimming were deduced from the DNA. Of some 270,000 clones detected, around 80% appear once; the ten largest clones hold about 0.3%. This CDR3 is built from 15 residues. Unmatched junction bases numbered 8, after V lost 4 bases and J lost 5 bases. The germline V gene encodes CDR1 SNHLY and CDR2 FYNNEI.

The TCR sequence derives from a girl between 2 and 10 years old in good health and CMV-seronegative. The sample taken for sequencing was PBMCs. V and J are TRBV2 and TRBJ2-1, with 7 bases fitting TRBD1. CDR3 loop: CASSAGGGWDNEQFF. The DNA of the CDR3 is TGTGCCAGCAGTGCAGGGGGTGGGTGGGACAATGAGCAGTTCTTC.